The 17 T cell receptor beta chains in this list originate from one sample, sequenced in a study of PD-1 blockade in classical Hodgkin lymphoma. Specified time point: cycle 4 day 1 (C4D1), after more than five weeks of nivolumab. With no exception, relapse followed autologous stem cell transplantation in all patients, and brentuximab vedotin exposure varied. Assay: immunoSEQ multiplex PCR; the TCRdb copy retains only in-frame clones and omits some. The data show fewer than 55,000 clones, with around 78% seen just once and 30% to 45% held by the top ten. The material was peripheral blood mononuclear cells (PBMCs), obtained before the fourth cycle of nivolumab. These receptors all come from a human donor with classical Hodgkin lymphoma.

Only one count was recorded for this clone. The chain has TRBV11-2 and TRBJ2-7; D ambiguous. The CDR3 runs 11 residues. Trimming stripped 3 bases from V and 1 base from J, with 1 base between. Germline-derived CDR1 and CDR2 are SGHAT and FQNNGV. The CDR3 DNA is TGTGCCAGCAGCTTTTCCTACGAGCAGTACTTC. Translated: CASSFSYEQYF.

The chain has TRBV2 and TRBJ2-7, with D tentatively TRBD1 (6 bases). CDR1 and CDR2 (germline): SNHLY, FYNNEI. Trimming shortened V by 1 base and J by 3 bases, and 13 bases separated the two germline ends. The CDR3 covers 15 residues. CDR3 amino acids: CASSEDQGLLYEQYF. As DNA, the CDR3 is TGTGCCAGCAGTGAAGATCAGGGGCTCCTCTACGAGCAGTACTTC.

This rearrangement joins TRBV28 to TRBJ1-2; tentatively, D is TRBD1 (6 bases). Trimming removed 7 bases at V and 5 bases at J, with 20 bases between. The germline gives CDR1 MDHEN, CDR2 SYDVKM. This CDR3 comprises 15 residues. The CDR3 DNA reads TGTGCCAGCACCCGAGGTCTTGGGGGCGGTTATGGCTACACCTTC. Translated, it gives CASTRGLGGGYGYTF.

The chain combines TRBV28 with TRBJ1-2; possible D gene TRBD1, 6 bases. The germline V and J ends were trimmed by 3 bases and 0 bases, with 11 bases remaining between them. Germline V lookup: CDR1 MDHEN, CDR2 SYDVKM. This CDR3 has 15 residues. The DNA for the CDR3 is TGTGCCAGCAGTTTCAGGGGCCCCACTAACTATGGCTACACCTTC. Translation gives CASSFRGPTNYGYTF.

CDR3 sequence reads: CASSRWADTQYF. For the CDR3, the DNA is TGTGCCAGCAGCCGATGGGCAGATACGCAGTATTTT. The chain has TRBV7-6 and TRBJ2-3; D unclear. V dropped 5 bases and J dropped 4 bases, with 7 bases sitting between them. This CDR3 region has 12 residues. Germline loops: CDR1 SGHVS, CDR2 FNYEAQ.

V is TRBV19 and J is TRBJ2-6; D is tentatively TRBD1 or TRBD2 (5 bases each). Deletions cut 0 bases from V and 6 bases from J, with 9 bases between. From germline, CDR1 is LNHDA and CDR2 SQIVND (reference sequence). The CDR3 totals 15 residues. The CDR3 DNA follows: TGTGCCAGTAGTATAGAGTGGGACGTGGCCAACGTCCTGACTTTC. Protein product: CASSIEWDVANVLTF.

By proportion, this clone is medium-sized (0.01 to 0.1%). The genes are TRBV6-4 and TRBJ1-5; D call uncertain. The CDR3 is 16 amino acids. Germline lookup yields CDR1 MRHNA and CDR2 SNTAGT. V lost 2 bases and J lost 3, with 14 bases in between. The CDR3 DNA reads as TGTGCCAGCAGTGACGAATCTGGACGGAACAATCAGCCCCAGCATTTT. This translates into CASSDESGRNNQPQHF.

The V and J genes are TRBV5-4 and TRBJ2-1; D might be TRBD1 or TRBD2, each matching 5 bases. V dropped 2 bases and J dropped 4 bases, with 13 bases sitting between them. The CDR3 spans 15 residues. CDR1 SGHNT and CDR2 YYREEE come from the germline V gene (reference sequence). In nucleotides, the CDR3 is TGTGCCAGCAGCTTCGGGACCTTTTCTTACAATGAGCAGTTCTTC. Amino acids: CASSFGTFSYNEQFF.

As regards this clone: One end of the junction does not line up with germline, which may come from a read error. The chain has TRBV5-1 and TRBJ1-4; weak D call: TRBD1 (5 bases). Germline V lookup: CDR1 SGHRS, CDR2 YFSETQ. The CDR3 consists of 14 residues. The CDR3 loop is CASTLGTLNEKLFF. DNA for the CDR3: TGCGCCAGCACCTTGGGGACCCTGAATGAAAAACTGTTTTTT.

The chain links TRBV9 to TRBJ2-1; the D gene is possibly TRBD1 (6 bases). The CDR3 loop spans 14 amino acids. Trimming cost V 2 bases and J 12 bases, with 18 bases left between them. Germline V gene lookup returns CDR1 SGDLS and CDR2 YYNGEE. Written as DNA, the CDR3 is TGTGCCAGCAGCGTTGACGGGACACTTCATGGGCAGTTCTTC. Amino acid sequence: CASSVDGTLHGQFF.

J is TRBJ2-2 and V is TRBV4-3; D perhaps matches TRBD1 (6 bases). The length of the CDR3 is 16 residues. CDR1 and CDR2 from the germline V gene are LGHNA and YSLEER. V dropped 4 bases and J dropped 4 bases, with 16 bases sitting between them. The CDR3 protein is CASSPWTAHLTGELFF. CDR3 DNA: TGCGCCAGCAGCCCTTGGACAGCGCATCTCACCGGGGAGCTGTTTTTT.

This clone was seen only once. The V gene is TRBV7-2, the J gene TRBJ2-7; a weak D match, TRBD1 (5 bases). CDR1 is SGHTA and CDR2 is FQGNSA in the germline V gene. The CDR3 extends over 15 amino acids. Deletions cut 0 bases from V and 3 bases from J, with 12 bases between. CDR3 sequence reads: CASSLAPGYYYEQYF. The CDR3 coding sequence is TGTGCCAGCAGCTTAGCGCCAGGGTATTACTACGAGCAGTACTTC.

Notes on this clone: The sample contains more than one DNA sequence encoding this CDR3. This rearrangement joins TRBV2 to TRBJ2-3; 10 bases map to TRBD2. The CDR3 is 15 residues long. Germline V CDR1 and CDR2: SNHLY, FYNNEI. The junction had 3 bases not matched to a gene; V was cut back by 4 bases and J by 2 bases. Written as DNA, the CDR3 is TGTGCCAGCAGTGTTAGCGGGGGGTCCACAGATACGCAGTATTTT. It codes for CASSVSGGSTDTQYF.

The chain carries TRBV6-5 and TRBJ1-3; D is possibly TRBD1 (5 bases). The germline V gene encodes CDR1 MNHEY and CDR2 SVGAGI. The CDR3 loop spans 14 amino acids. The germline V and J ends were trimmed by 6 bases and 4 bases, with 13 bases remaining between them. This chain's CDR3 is CASSPPGQGNTIYF. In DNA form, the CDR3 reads TGTGCCAGCAGCCCACCAGGGCAGGGAAACACCATATATTTT.

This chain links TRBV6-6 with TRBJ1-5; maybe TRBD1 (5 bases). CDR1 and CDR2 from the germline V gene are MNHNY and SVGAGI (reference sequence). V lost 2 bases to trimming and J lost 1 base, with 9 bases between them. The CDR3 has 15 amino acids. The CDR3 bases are TGTGCCAGCAGTTACCAGGGAGGGAGCAATCAGCCCCAGCATTTT. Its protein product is CASSYQGGSNQPQHF.

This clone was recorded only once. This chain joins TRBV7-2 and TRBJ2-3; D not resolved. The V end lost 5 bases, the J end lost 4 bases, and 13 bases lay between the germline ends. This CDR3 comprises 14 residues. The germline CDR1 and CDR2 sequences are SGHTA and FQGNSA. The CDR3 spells CASSGMGGADTQYF. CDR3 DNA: TGTGCCAGCAGCGGAATGGGTGGTGCAGATACGCAGTATTTT.

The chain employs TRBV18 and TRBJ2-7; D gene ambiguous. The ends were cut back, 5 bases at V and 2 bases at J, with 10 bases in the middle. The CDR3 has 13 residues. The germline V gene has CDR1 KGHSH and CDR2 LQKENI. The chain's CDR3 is CASSAAGTYEQYF. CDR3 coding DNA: TGTGCCAGCTCAGCCGCTGGAACCTACGAGCAGTACTTC.